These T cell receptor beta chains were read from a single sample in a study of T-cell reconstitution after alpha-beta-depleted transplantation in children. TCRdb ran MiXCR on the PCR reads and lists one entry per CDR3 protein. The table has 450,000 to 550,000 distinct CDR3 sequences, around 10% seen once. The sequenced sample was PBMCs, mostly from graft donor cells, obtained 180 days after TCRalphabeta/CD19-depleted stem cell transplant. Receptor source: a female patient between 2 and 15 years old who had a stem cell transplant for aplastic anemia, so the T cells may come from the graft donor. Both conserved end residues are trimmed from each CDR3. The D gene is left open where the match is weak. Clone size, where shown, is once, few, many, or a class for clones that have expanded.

CDR3aa: ASSYPGRLAGDEQY
abundance: -
d_gene: TRBD2
v_gene: TRBV6-2/TRBV6-3
j_gene: TRBJ2-7

CDR3aa: SAPGLAGSLGGETQY
abundance: many
d_gene: TRBD2
v_gene: TRBV20-1
j_gene: TRBJ2-5

CDR3aa: ASSLWAGGMNEQF
abundance: -
d_gene: TRBD2
v_gene: TRBV28
j_gene: TRBJ2-1

CDR3aa: ASSQESGLAGVNEQF
abundance: -
d_gene: TRBD2
v_gene: TRBV4-3
j_gene: TRBJ2-1

CDR3aa: ASSFSGGAGGYT
abundance: -
d_gene: -
v_gene: TRBV12-3/TRBV12-4
j_gene: TRBJ1-2

CDR3aa: ASSPGPWGGKWDNEQF
abundance: few
d_gene: -
v_gene: TRBV7-6
j_gene: TRBJ2-1

CDR3aa: ACEPGQTFSGNTIY
abundance: many
d_gene: -
v_gene: TRBV30
j_gene: TRBJ1-3

CDR3aa: ASRRFRDGDNYGYT
abundance: -
d_gene: -
v_gene: TRBV28
j_gene: TRBJ1-2

CDR3aa: ASTRDGPYEQY
abundance: many
d_gene: -
v_gene: TRBV5-1
j_gene: TRBJ2-7

CDR3aa: ASSIKGIGELF
abundance: -
d_gene: -
v_gene: TRBV19
j_gene: TRBJ2-2

CDR3aa: ASKGGRDNSPLH
abundance: -
d_gene: -
v_gene: TRBV6-1
j_gene: TRBJ1-6

CDR3aa: ASSLSPGSLSYEQY
abundance: few
d_gene: -
v_gene: TRBV5-1
j_gene: TRBJ2-7

CDR3aa: SVPTSGGNTDTQY
abundance: -
d_gene: TRBD2
v_gene: TRBV29-1
j_gene: TRBJ2-3

CDR3aa: ASSTGPGRTGELF
abundance: -
d_gene: -
v_gene: TRBV6-2/TRBV6-3
j_gene: TRBJ2-2

CDR3aa: AISIQGPANYGYT
abundance: few
d_gene: -
v_gene: TRBV10-3
j_gene: TRBJ1-2

CDR3aa: AVPRDRGFAGELF
abundance: -
d_gene: TRBD1
v_gene: TRBV28
j_gene: TRBJ2-2

CDR3aa: SDTDRAGANVLT
abundance: -
d_gene: TRBD1
v_gene: TRBV29-1
j_gene: TRBJ2-6

CDR3aa: ATSRRITATLGETQY
abundance: few
d_gene: -
v_gene: TRBV15
j_gene: TRBJ2-5

CDR3aa: SVDGQGVPQY
abundance: few
d_gene: TRBD1
v_gene: TRBV29-1
j_gene: TRBJ2-5

CDR3aa: ASSRAKRQGPQH
abundance: few
d_gene: -
v_gene: TRBV12-3/TRBV12-4
j_gene: TRBJ1-5

CDR3aa: ASSRGPNTGELF
abundance: -
d_gene: -
v_gene: TRBV9
j_gene: TRBJ2-2

CDR3aa: ASSLMLSSGRAEYEQY
abundance: -
d_gene: TRBD2
v_gene: TRBV7-6
j_gene: TRBJ2-7

CDR3aa: ASSPPGSRRADTQY
abundance: many
d_gene: -
v_gene: TRBV9
j_gene: TRBJ2-3

CDR3aa: ASSPRGGRVAQETQY
abundance: few
d_gene: -
v_gene: TRBV5-4
j_gene: TRBJ2-5

CDR3aa: ASSPTRSGTSTDTQY
abundance: -
d_gene: -
v_gene: TRBV19
j_gene: TRBJ2-3

CDR3aa: ASSLGQGFGTQY
abundance: few
d_gene: -
v_gene: TRBV5-1
j_gene: TRBJ2-5

CDR3aa: ASSQDHSISRNEQF
abundance: -
d_gene: -
v_gene: TRBV4-3
j_gene: TRBJ2-1

CDR3aa: ATSDRDSASLETQY
abundance: many
d_gene: -
v_gene: TRBV24-1
j_gene: TRBJ2-5

CDR3aa: ASSLTGEDHGYT
abundance: -
d_gene: TRBD1
v_gene: TRBV7-9
j_gene: TRBJ1-2

CDR3aa: ASSWLGTSGRVRQF
abundance: few
d_gene: TRBD2
v_gene: TRBV28
j_gene: TRBJ2-1

CDR3aa: ASGAGPQH
abundance: -
d_gene: -
v_gene: TRBV28
j_gene: TRBJ1-5

CDR3aa: ASTQSDRFGFGANYGYT
abundance: few
d_gene: -
v_gene: TRBV12-3/TRBV12-4
j_gene: TRBJ1-2

CDR3aa: ASSLPGLVSEQF
abundance: -
d_gene: TRBD2
v_gene: TRBV5-5
j_gene: TRBJ2-1

CDR3aa: ASSYSPDRGGYGYT
abundance: -
d_gene: TRBD1
v_gene: TRBV6-5
j_gene: TRBJ1-2

CDR3aa: ASSLERQASFYGYT
abundance: few
d_gene: -
v_gene: TRBV5-1
j_gene: TRBJ1-2

CDR3aa: ASSHRGGGELF
abundance: many
d_gene: -
v_gene: TRBV4-2
j_gene: TRBJ2-2

CDR3aa: ASRTLNTGELF
abundance: -
d_gene: -
v_gene: TRBV19
j_gene: TRBJ2-2

CDR3aa: ASSPNVGGRGLAAF
abundance: -
d_gene: -
v_gene: TRBV27
j_gene: TRBJ1-1

CDR3aa: ASSSGPRGGELF
abundance: -
d_gene: TRBD1
v_gene: TRBV7-2
j_gene: TRBJ2-2